Included here is one T cell receptor (beta chain) sequence, with context. Its antigen remains unidentified. Base qualities are missing; no much larger clone stands one base away. V is reduced by 4 bases and J by 3 bases, leaving a spacing of 16 bases between them. For CDR1 and CDR2, the germline V gene lists SGHRS and YFSETQ. The CDR3, cysteine through phenylalanine, is 16 amino acids long. The entry retains the CDR3 DNA only, 48 bases that are in frame from base 1. Preparation of the library involved 5' RACE. The instrument given in TCRdb is Illumina HiSeq 2500. The second PCR ran for roughly 7 to 12 cycles and used a J-beta primer mix along with a sample-barcoded 5' primer. A template-switch 5' adaptor carrying 12 random nucleotides introduced a unique molecular identifier onto each TCR beta cDNA molecule. Each sample yielded at least 3 million CDR3-containing paired-end reads. All of the RNA was converted into first-strand cDNA using the Mint cDNA synthesis kit, with a TRBC-specific oligonucleotide serving as the primer. Following uracil-DNA glycosylase treatment, all cDNA underwent a first 18-cycle PCR with the universal primers M1SS and BC2_uni_R. From the authors' description of their analysis: For normalization, 1 million high-quality reads were randomly selected from each sample, with every read carrying a distinct molecular identifier. Instead of being binned into consensus sequences, reads that shared molecular identifiers were thrown out. MiTCR, set to a Q25 quality threshold and the strictest error-elimination algorithm, was used for CDR3 identification, clonotype clustering and error correction. A nonparametric unseen species model with Euler transformation was used to estimate a lower bound on total TCR beta diversity. TCRdb applied fastp at Q25 and MiXCR to the public reads, then kept only in-frame beta chains. Each entry merges the rows of one CDR3 protein and shows their most common DNA and genes. None of the V and J calls come from the authors' own analysis; TCRdb made them. The sample table records over 1,200,000 distinct CDR3 sequences; roughly 60% of these occur just once. The ten largest clones represent about 6.3% of the sample.

This sample is drawn from a study of blood T cells in healthy people across ages (dated by TCRdb to about 2015). Regarding the research as a whole: Template switching captured roughly one uniquely barcoded TCR beta cDNA molecule per two T cells in model experiments. To avoid experimental bias, donors of different ages were randomly spread across the sequencing lanes. To track age-related changes in TCR beta repertoire diversity, the study relied on deep sequencing normalized with unique cDNA molecular identifiers. The donors were split into four age groups: young (average around 17 years), middle-aged (39), aged (approximately 60) and long-lived (about 74). The study analyzed two additional independent replicas of 1 million unique cDNA reads from the same blood draw for two donors, one aged 18 to 30 and one aged 80 or older. What the authors observed across the whole study: Because donor CMV infection status was unknown, age-related changes in expanded clonotypes were potentially confounded. A strong correlation was found between observed TCR beta diversity and the percentage of naive T cells measured by flow cytometry. Compared with the aged group, the long-lived group had more naive CD4+ T cells, fewer expanded clones and increased TCR diversity, suggesting age selection. Total diversity estimates from one million sequenced T cells were considered lower bounds and underestimates. Observed TCR beta diversity per million T cells fell roughly linearly with age, and a significant reduction was already apparent by age approximately 40. Bulk unsorted PBMC profiling prevented conclusive comparison of naive and antigen-experienced compartments.

The 39 donors, aged 6 to 90 years, were systemically healthy Caucasian individuals from Russia. Roughly 11 milliliters of peripheral blood were drawn from each donor into EDTA-treated Vacutainer tubes. PBMCs were isolated by Ficoll-Paque density-gradient centrifugation, with at least 7 million obtained per sample. Trizol reagent was used to extract total RNA from the PBMCs, yielding at least 6 micrograms per sample. For every donor, flow cytometry on a PBMC aliquot measured the percentage of naive CD45RAhigh/CD27high T cells. Sequences were obtained from blood. The clonotype was recovered from a man aged 18 to 30 in good health. The V and J genes are TRBV5-1 and TRBJ1-4; TRBD1 could be the D gene, as 6 bases match. Read as DNA, the sequence is TGCGCCAGCAGCCTAGCTACGGGACAAGCTAATGAAAAACTGTTTTTT. Its translation is CASSLATGQANEKLFF.